A single sample is the source of the 17 T cell receptor beta chains below, sequenced in a study of CD8 T cells in ankylosing spondylitis. Using its own MiXCR run on the 5' RACE reads, TCRdb lists one record per CDR3 protein. The sample has some 240,000 distinct CDR3 sequences, 20% to 30% seen once. The material sequenced was blood, either unsorted or a sorted T cell fraction (not recorded which). The receptors shown here come from a male donor with ankylosing spondylitis or in good health (not recorded which).

The rearrangement joins TRBV5-6 to TRBJ2-5; TRBD1 matches 8 bases. The germline CDR1 and CDR2 sequences are SGHDT and YYEEEE. CDR3 length equals 13 residues. V gave up 4 bases and J gave up 7 bases; unmatched junction bases: 6. The CDR3 region is CASSPRGLGTQYF. CDR3 nucleotides: TGTGCCAGCAGCCCCAGGGGGCTGGGGACCCAGTACTTC.

This clonotype was picked up many times. The V gene is TRBV20-1, the J gene TRBJ1-1; the D gene is possibly TRBD1 (6 bases). The ends were cut back, 4 bases at V and 3 bases at J, with 15 bases in the middle. CDR3 length: 14 residues. In germline, CDR1 is DFQATT, CDR2 SNEGSKA (reference sequence). CDR3 nucleotides: TGCAGTGCTACCGGGTGGGGGCAGGACACTGAAGCTTTCTTT. As protein: CSATGWGQDTEAFF.

This clonotype occurred a few times. CDR3: CASSVDRGPSGANVLTF. The CDR3 coding sequence is TGTGCCAGCAGCGTAGACAGGGGCCCCTCTGGGGCCAACGTCCTGACTTTC. The V gene is TRBV7-8, the J gene TRBJ2-6; 8 nucleotides line up with TRBD1. The length of the CDR3 is 17 residues. The germline V gene has CDR1 SGHVS and CDR2 FQNEAQ. Trimming at V came to 5 bases and at J to 0 bases, leaving 6 bases not matched to a gene.

At least ten counts were recorded for this clonotype. The CDR3 region has the DNA TGCAGTGCTCAACGGACAGGGGGAGAGACCCAGTACTTC. This gives the protein CSAQRTGGETQYF. The chain is built from TRBV20-1 and TRBJ2-5; TRBD1 matches at 10 bases. CDR1 and CDR2 from the germline V gene are DFQATT and SNEGSKA (reference sequence). CDR3 length equals 13 residues. J was trimmed by 4 bases and V by 5 bases; bases with no gene match: 4.

In this sample, this clonotype turned up a few times. The gene calls are TRBV4-2 and TRBJ2-1; D may be TRBD2 (6 bases). Germline V gene lookup returns CDR1 LGHNA and CDR2 YNFKEQ. There are 13 residues in the CDR3. V was shortened by 0 bases and J by 13 bases, with 13 bases between the two germline ends. The CDR3 region is CASSQDQDYEQFF. DNA of the CDR3: TGTGCCAGCAGCCAAGATCAGGACTACGAACAGTTCTTC.

The sample holds many counts of this clonotype. V usage is TRBV12-3 or TRBV12-4 and J usage is TRBJ2-1; tentatively, D is TRBD2 (6 bases). The CDR3 length is 11 residues. V lost 0 bases and J lost 15, with 9 bases in between. CDR3: CASSLAGTVFF. The CDR3 DNA reads as TGTGCCAGCAGTTTAGCAGGGACTGTGTTCTTC.

The chain couples TRBV5-8 to TRBJ2-1; D is ambiguous. V lost 6 bases and J 2 bases, leaving 21 bases between the germline ends. Germline V gene data show CDR1 as SGHTS and CDR2 as YDEGEE. This CDR3 has 17 amino acids. The chain's CDR3 is CASTTIPRKLTYNEQFF. The CDR3 coding sequence is TGTGCCAGCACCACCATTCCCAGGAAGTTGACCTACAATGAGCAGTTCTTC.

The table lists this clonotype with many counts. This chain connects TRBV5-5 to TRBJ2-1, with 8 bases matching TRBD1. The length of the CDR3 is 13 residues. Germline V gives CDR1 SGHKS, CDR2 YYEKEE (reference sequence). With V trimmed by 4 bases and J by 6 bases, 3 bases remained unmatched. In DNA, the CDR3 is TGTGCCAGCAGCGGACAGGGCGGCAATGAGCAGTTCTTC. This sequence encodes CASSGQGGNEQFF.

This clonotype was seen ten or more times. The CDR3 here is CASSPRPTDTQYF. CDR3 nucleotides: TGCGCCAGCAGCCCTCGACCCACAGATACGCAGTATTTT. V and J are TRBV4-1 and TRBJ2-3, with D unresolved. The V gene's germline CDR1 is MGHRA and CDR2 YSYEKL. The CDR3 totals 13 residues. Trimming removed 4 bases at V and 2 bases at J, with 7 bases between.

The rearrangement uses TRBV20-1 and TRBJ2-1; D possibly corresponds to TRBD2 (5 bases). The V and J ends lost 5 bases and 7 bases respectively, with 15 bases between them. CDR3 length: 13 amino acids. Germline V gene data show CDR1 as DFQATT and CDR2 as SNEGSKA (reference sequence). The CDR3 loop is CSAGRFAGNEQFF. CDR3 DNA sequence: TGCAGTGCTGGACGCTTCGCGGGTAATGAGCAGTTCTTC.

At least ten counts were recorded for this clonotype. The V call is TRBV4-1, the J call TRBJ1-4, with 10 bases fitting TRBD1. There are 16 residues in the CDR3. CDR1 and CDR2 (germline): MGHRA, YSYEKL. V shed 4 bases, J shed 5 bases, and the junction held 7 bases outside the gene matches. For the CDR3, the DNA is TGCGCCAGCAGCCTCCGTTTGACAGGGGGCAATGAAAAACTGTTTTTT. Protein product: CASSLRLTGGNEKLFF.

The J gene is TRBJ2-7, the V gene TRBV4-2, with TRBD2 matching 8 bases. Germline assignment: CDR1 LGHNA and CDR2 YNFKEQ. The V gene end was trimmed by 4 bases and the J gene end by 3 bases; junction bases not matched to a gene: 8. This CDR3 spans 15 amino acids. In nucleotides, the CDR3 is TGTGCCAGCAGCCCCCGGGGTAGCGGGGTCTACGAGCAGTACTTC. Protein sequence: CASSPRGSGVYEQYF.

This clonotype showed up many times. This rearrangement joins TRBV4-1 to TRBJ2-3; a possible D gene is TRBD2 (7 bases). The CDR3 is 15 amino acids. Trimming stripped 2 bases from V and 3 bases from J, with 12 bases between. Germline V gene sequence: CDR1 MGHRA, CDR2 YSYEKL. The CDR3 region is CASSQTGGRTDTQYF. The CDR3 nucleotides read TGCGCCAGCAGCCAAACCGGGGGGCGGACAGATACGCAGTATTTT.

This clonotype has at least ten counts. The rearrangement uses TRBV29-1 and TRBJ2-7; 8 bases align to TRBD1. CDR3 length: 14 amino acids. V trimming: 6 bases; J trimming: 0 bases; junction bases outside the gene matches: 7. Germline CDR1 SQVTM, CDR2 ANQGSEA. The CDR3 DNA reads TGCAGCGTGACAGGACAGGGCCTCTCCTACGAGCAGTACTTC. This gives the protein CSVTGQGLSYEQYF.

This clonotype was observed many times. The V gene is TRBV15, the J gene TRBJ2-3, with D hard to call. CDR1 LNHNV and CDR2 YYDKDF come from the germline V gene (reference sequence). V was shortened by 0 bases and J by 4 bases, with 14 bases between the two germline ends. The CDR3 runs 16 residues. Here the CDR3 reads CATSRDLSGGADTQYF. As DNA, the CDR3 is TGTGCCACCAGCAGAGATCTGTCAGGTGGGGCAGATACGCAGTATTTT.

The rearrangement joins TRBV10-3 to TRBJ2-7; 7 bases agree with TRBD1. V shed 7 bases and J 3 bases; nucleotides not matched to a gene: 9. This CDR3 region has 14 residues. Per the germline V gene, CDR1 is ENHRY and CDR2 is SYGVKD. CDR3 loop: CAITSTGTVYEQYF. As DNA, the CDR3 is TGTGCCATCACCTCGACAGGGACCGTCTACGAGCAGTACTTC.

This clonotype was detected many times. V gene TRBV15 combines with J gene TRBJ2-1; D is ambiguous. Trimming shortened V by 3 bases and J by 7 bases, and 10 bases separated the two germline ends. Germline values: CDR1 LNHNV, CDR2 YYDKDF (reference sequence). This CDR3 comprises 13 residues. CDR3 residues: CATSRMTANEQFF. CDR3 nucleotide sequence: TGTGCCACCAGCAGGATGACGGCTAATGAGCAGTTCTTC.